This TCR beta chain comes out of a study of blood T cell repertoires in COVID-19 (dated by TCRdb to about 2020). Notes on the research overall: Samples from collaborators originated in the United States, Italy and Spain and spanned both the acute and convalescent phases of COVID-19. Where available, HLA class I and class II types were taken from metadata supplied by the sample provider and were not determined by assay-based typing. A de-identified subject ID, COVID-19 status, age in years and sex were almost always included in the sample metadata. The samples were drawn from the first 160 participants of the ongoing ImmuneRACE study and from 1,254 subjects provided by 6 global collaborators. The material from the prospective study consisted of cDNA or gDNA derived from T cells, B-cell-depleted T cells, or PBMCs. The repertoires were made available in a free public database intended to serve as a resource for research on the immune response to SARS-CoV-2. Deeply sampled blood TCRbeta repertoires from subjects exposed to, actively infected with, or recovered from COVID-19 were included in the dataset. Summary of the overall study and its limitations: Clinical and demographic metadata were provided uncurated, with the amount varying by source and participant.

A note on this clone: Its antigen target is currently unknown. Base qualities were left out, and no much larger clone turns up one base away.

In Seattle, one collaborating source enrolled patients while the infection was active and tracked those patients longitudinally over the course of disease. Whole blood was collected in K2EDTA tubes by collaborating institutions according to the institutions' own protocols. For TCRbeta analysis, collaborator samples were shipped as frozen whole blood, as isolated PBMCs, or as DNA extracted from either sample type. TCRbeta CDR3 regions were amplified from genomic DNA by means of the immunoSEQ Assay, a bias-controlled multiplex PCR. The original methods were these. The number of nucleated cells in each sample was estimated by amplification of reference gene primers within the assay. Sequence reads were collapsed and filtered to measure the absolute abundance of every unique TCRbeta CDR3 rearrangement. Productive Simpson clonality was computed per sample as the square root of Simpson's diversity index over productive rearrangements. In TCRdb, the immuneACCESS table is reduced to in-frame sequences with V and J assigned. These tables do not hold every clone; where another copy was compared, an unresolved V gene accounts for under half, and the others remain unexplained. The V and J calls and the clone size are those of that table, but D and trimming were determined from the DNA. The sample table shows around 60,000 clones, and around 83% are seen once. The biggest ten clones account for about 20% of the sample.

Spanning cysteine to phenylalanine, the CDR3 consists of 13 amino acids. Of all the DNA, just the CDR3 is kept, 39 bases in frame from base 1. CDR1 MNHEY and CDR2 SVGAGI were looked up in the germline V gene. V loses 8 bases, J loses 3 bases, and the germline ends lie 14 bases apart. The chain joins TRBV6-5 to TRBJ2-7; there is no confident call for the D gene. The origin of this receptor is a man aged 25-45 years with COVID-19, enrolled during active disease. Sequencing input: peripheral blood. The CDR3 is CASRVSIHYEQYF. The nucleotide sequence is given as TGTGCCAGCCGCGTATCCATTCACTACGAGCAGTACTTC.